The 21 T cell receptor beta chains given below trace back to one sample, sequenced in a study of blood T cell repertoires in COVID-19. Using immunoSEQ multiplex PCR, the repertoire was profiled, and TCRdb retains in-frame clones only, with some absent. The sample lists 150,000 to 200,000 clones, 85% occurring once. Input material: peripheral blood. The receptors stem from a human donor with acute or convalescent COVID-19. The donor label of this sample is uncertain.

The genes are TRBV7-2 and TRBJ2-2, with 7 bases matching TRBD2. V shed 2 bases, J shed 5 bases, and the junction held 17 bases outside the gene matches. The CDR3 totals 19 residues. Germline assignment: CDR1 SGHTA and CDR2 FQGNSA. In nucleotides, the CDR3 is TGTGCCAGCAGCTTACCAGAGACTAGCCCCCGTAGAGGAACCGGGGAGCTGTTTTTT. Translating it yields CASSLPETSPRRGTGELFF.

This chain uses TRBV6-5 with TRBJ2-7, with 9 positions matching TRBD1. This CDR3 has 15 amino acids. Germline V gene data show CDR1 as MNHEY and CDR2 as SVGAGI. The trim removed 2 bases at V and 4 bases at J, leaving 6 bases unmatched. The CDR3 sequence: CASSYRRDRDYEQYF. The CDR3 nucleotides read TGTGCCAGCAGTTACCGACGGGACAGGGATTACGAGCAGTACTTC.

This clone was detected once. The gene calls are TRBV27 and TRBJ2-3; the D gene is possibly TRBD2 (7 bases). V lost 4 bases to trimming and J lost 4 bases, with 21 bases between them. Per the germline V gene, CDR1 is MNHEY and CDR2 is SMNVEV (reference sequence). The CDR3 spans 17 residues. CDR3 bases: TGTGCCAGCAGTTCTTTCAACTTCGGGGGGCGCGCAGATACGCAGTATTTT. It yields the protein CASSSFNFGGRADTQYF.

The chain links TRBV30 to TRBJ1-3; D not certain. V lost 1 base, J lost 0 bases, and 10 bases lay in between. The CDR3 covers 15 residues. Germline CDR1 is GTSNPN and CDR2 is SVGIG (reference sequence). The CDR3 DNA sequence: TGTGCCTGGAGTGGCCAGGTTCTCTCTGGAAACACCATATATTTT. Encoded protein: CAWSGQVLSGNTIYF. Together with reference TRBV30 and TRBJ1-3, the CDR3 gives the full variable domain: SQTIHQWPATLVQPVGSPLSLECTVEGTSNPNLYWYRQAAGRGLQLLFYSVGIGQISSEVPQNLSASRPQDRQFILSSKKLLLSDSGFYLCAWSGQVLSGNTIYFGEGSWLTVV.

The rearrangement uses TRBV6-6 and TRBJ1-3, with D possibly matching TRBD1 (5 bases). From germline, CDR1 is MNHNY and CDR2 SVGAGI (reference sequence). The germline V and J ends were trimmed by 5 bases and 0 bases, with 23 bases remaining between them. There are 19 residues in the CDR3. CDR3 bases: TGTGCCAGCAGTCACCGGGACTTAAGGATCAGCATCTCTGGAAACACCATATATTTT. Amino acid sequence: CASSHRDLRISISGNTIYF.

The rearrangement links TRBV5-1 to TRBJ2-3; D might be TRBD2 (7 bases). CDR1 SGHRS and CDR2 YFSETQ come from the germline V gene. V shed 4 bases and J shed 3 bases, with 15 bases lying between them. This CDR3 has 15 residues. The CDR3 region is CASSGAGAETDTQYF. The CDR3 nucleotides are TGCGCCAGCAGCGGGGCGGGGGCTGAGACAGATACGCAGTATTTT.

This rearrangement joins TRBV30 to TRBJ1-4, with 8 bases aligning to TRBD1. This CDR3 has 13 residues. The V segment lost 2 bases and the J segment 8 bases; nucleotides outside the gene matches: 4. Per germline, CDR1 GTSNPN and CDR2 SVGIG (reference sequence). CDR3 DNA: TGTGCCTGGAGTACGACAGGGGTAGAAAAACTGTTTTTT. Protein sequence: CAWSTTGVEKLFF.

In DNA, the CDR3 is TGTGCCAGCAGCTTAGGGGTGGGGACAGGGGGAACAGATACGCAGTATTTT. Protein sequence: CASSLGVGTGGTDTQYF. This rearrangement joins TRBV11-3 to TRBJ2-3, with TRBD1 matching over 11 bases. The CDR3 loop spans 17 amino acids. Germline CDR1 SGHNT, CDR2 YENEEA. J lost 3 bases, V lost 1 base, and 6 bases had no gene match.

The table lists this clone with a few counts. The V call is TRBV5-1, the J call TRBJ1-2; 8 bases are shared with TRBD1. The germline V gene has CDR1 SGHRS and CDR2 YFSETQ. The J segment lost 1 base and the V segment lost 0 bases, leaving 5 bases of the junction unmatched. This CDR3 is 16 amino acids long. CDR3 nucleotides: TGCGCCAGCAGCTTGGTTGAGACAGGGGTTAACTATGGCTACACCTTC. Protein: CASSLVETGVNYGYTF.

This clone was picked up a small number of times. The rearrangement links TRBV11-2 to TRBJ1-2; tentatively, D is TRBD1 (5 bases). The CDR3 covers 13 residues. Trimming removed 6 bases from V and 6 bases from J, with 14 bases in between. CDR1 and CDR2 (germline): SGHAT, FQNNGV. The CDR3: CASRPWGGNGYTF. DNA for the CDR3: TGTGCCAGCAGGCCCTGGGGGGGTAATGGCTACACCTTC.

The chain has TRBV5-8 and TRBJ2-5; 8 bases are a match to TRBD2. The CDR3 is 20 amino acids. Germline CDR1 is SGHTS and CDR2 is YDEGEE. V shed 7 bases and J 1 base; nucleotides not matched to a gene: 24. The CDR3 bases are TGTGCCAGCCCCCTTGCGCCAGCTAGGGAGCGGGGGCTACCCCAAGAGACCCAGTACTTC. It specifies CASPLAPARERGLPQETQYF.

This chain uses TRBV7-2 with TRBJ2-3, with D perhaps TRBD2 (6 bases). The CDR3 spans 16 residues. With 2 bases removed from V and 2 bases from J, the gap between germline ends came to 14 bases. Germline CDR1 is SGHTA and CDR2 is FQGNSA. The CDR3 nucleotides are TGTGCCAGCAGCTTAAGGGCGGGGCGGGTCACAGATACGCAGTATTTT. It yields the protein CASSLRAGRVTDTQYF.

This sequence joins TRBV19 and TRBJ1-2; D is possibly TRBD1 (6 bases). Per the germline V gene, CDR1 is LNHDA and CDR2 is SQIVND (reference sequence). The CDR3 has 15 residues. The ends were cut back, 2 bases at V and 3 bases at J, with 13 bases in the middle. For the CDR3, the DNA is TGTGCCAGTAGTATAAGGGCAGGGGCTCACTATGGCTACACCTTC. Translated: CASSIRAGAHYGYTF. Using reference TRBV19 and TRBJ1-2 for the parts outside the CDR3, the full variable domain is DGGITQSPKYLFRKEGQNVTLSCEQNLNHDAMYWYRQDPGQGLRLIYYSQIVNDFQKGDIAEGYSVSREKKESFPLTVTSAQKNPTAFYLCASSIRAGAHYGYTFGSGTRLTVV.

This chain joins TRBV20-1 and TRBJ1-1; D is unresolved. The germline V gene has CDR1 DFQATT and CDR2 SNEGSKA (reference sequence). The CDR3 sequence is 11 residues long. V gave up 2 bases and J gave up 7 bases, with 8 bases separating them. The CDR3 here is CSARSGREAFF. CDR3 coding DNA: TGCAGTGCTAGATCAGGTCGTGAAGCTTTCTTT.

The chain combines TRBV6-5 with TRBJ2-4; the match to TRBD1 covers 8 bases. Looked up from germline, CDR1 is MNHEY and CDR2 is SVGAGI. The CDR3 consists of 15 residues. After removal of 4 bases from V and 0 bases from J, the junction contained 2 bases not matched to a gene. CDR3: CASSSGGLAKNIQYF. DNA of the CDR3: TGTGCCAGCAGTTCAGGGGGCTTAGCCAAAAACATTCAGTACTTC.

The genes are TRBV30 and TRBJ1-2; 8 bases fit TRBD1. The V segment lost 2 bases and the J segment 5 bases; nucleotides outside the gene matches: 4. Germline CDR1 reads GTSNPN; CDR2 reads SVGIG (reference sequence). The CDR3 is 13 residues long. The CDR3 DNA follows: TGTGCCTGGAGTCCGGACAGGGATTATGGCTACACCTTC. This gives the protein CAWSPDRDYGYTF.

This chain joins TRBV2 and TRBJ1-5, with 8 bases fitting TRBD1. Trimming cost V 8 bases and J 2 bases; bases outside gene matches: 11. CDR3 length equals 16 residues. Germline V gives CDR1 SNHLY, CDR2 FYNNEI. Here the CDR3 reads CASRRQGAGGNQPQHF. The DNA for the CDR3 is TGTGCCAGCCGTCGGCAGGGGGCGGGAGGCAATCAGCCCCAGCATTTT. Together with reference TRBV2 and TRBJ1-5, the CDR3 gives the full variable domain: EPEVTQTPSHQVTQMGQEVILRCVPISNHLYFYWYRQILGQKVEFLVSFYNNEISEKSEIFDDQFSVERPDGSNFTLKIRSTKLEDSAMYFCASRRQGAGGNQPQHFGDGTRLSIL.

The rearrangement uses TRBV5-4 and TRBJ1-2, with 7 bases that match TRBD1. The CDR3 spans 13 residues. The germline V gene has CDR1 SGHNT and CDR2 YYREEE (reference sequence). After removal of 7 bases from V and 8 bases from J, the junction contained 11 bases not matched to a gene. In nucleotides, the CDR3 is TGTGCCAGCGCCAGGGACAGCGACAGAGGCTACACCTTC. Encoded protein: CASARDSDRGYTF.

V and J are TRBV6-5 and TRBJ2-7; 8 bases line up with TRBD1. The CDR3 runs to 12 residues. Germline-derived CDR1 and CDR2 are MNHEY and SVGAGI. The J segment lost 3 bases and the V segment lost 6 bases, leaving 1 base of the junction unmatched. For the CDR3, the DNA is TGTGCCAGCAGAGGACAGGGCTACGAGCAGTACTTC. Translating it yields CASRGQGYEQYF.

CDR3 region: CASSFLNEKLFF. DNA for the CDR3: TGTGCCAGCAGTTTCCTTAATGAAAAACTGTTTTTT. The gene calls are TRBV6-6 and TRBJ1-4, with unresolved D. Per the germline V gene, CDR1 is MNHNY and CDR2 is SVGAGI (reference sequence). With 4 bases removed from V and 4 bases from J, the gap between germline ends came to 4 bases. The CDR3 covers 12 residues.

The chain has TRBV3-1 (or the pseudogene TRBV3-2) and TRBJ2-2; TRBD2 matches at 12 bases. V lost 6 bases, J lost 7 bases, and 6 bases stayed unmatched. The CDR3 is made up of 15 amino acids. The germline V gene has CDR1 LGHDT and CDR2 YNNKEL (reference sequence). CDR3 amino acids: CASRRTSGASGELFF. Written as DNA, the CDR3 is TGTGCCAGCAGAAGGACTAGCGGGGCGAGCGGGGAGCTGTTTTTT.